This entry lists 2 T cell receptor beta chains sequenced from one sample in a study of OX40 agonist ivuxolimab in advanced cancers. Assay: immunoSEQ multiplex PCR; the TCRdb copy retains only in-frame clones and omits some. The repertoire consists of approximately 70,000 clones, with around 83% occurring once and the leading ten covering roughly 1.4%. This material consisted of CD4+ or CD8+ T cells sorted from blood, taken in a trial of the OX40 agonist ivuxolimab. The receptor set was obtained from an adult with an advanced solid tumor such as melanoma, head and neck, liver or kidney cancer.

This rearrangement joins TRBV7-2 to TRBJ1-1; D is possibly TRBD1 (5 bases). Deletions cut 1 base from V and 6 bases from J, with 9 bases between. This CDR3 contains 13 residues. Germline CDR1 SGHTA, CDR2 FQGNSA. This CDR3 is CASSLGGTPEAFF. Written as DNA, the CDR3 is TGTGCCAGCAGCTTAGGGGGGACTCCTGAAGCTTTCTTT. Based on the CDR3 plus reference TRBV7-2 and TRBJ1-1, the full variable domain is GAGVSQSPSNKVTEKGKDVELRCDPISGHTALYWYRQSLGQGLEFLIYFQGNSAPDKSGLPSDRFSAERTGGSVSTLTIQRTQQEDSAVYLCASSLGGTPEAFFGQGTRLTVV.

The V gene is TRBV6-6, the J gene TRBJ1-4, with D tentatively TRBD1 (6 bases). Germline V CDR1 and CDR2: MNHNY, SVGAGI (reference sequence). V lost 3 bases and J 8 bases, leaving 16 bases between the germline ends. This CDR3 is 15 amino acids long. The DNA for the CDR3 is TGTGCCAGCAGTTATCGTTCTGTCCAGGGGGAAAAACTGTTTTTT. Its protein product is CASSYRSVQGEKLFF.